The clone carrying this TCR beta chain was detected many times. The sample originates from a study of T cells after posttransplantation cyclophosphamide. Cyclophosphamide on days +3 and +4 followed busulfan-fludarabine conditioning and a marrow graft. TCRdb's table, derived via immunoSEQ multiplex PCR, lists solely in-frame clones and lacks some. The sample contains 15,000 to 20,000 clones, none of them singletons. Trimming took 6 bases from V and 2 from J; bases not matched to a gene: 12. The V gene's germline CDR1 is MGHRA and CDR2 YSYEKL. The CDR3 extends over 17 amino acids. The receptor was derived from a female patient in her 30s who received an allogeneic stem cell transplant from a related donor, was CMV-positive, and had no GVHD. Some of these T cells may belong to the graft donor. Sequencing was performed on PBMCs, taken after allogeneic stem cell transplant with posttransplant cyclophosphamide. The chain uses TRBV4-1 and TRBJ2-3; 9 bases align to TRBD2. Here the CDR3 DNA reads TGCGCCAGCAGTCGAAGCGGACTAGCGCCCATCACAGATACGCAGTATTTT. Translation gives CASSRSGLAPITDTQYF.